These 15 T cell receptor beta chains came from one sample sequenced in a study of human T cells and chemical hapten exposure. Time point here: patch test 1, 2 weeks after DPC sensitization. Treatment defined: therapeutic diphenylcyclopropenone sensitization with weekly scalp DPC. From the RACE reads, TCRdb called clonotypes with MiXCR, one entry per CDR3 protein. The data contain 180,000 or so distinct CDR3 sequences, about 22% of them singletons. The source was whole blood, collected in connection with sensitization to the hapten diphenylcyclopropenone (DPC). The receptor set was obtained from a woman aged 45 to 65 with alopecia areata. Some clones in this sample may be carry-over from other donors' samples.

The chain links TRBV7-2 to TRBJ2-7; 13 bases agree with TRBD2. This CDR3 is 15 amino acids long. Germline loops: CDR1 SGHTA, CDR2 FQGNSA. J gave up 6 bases and V 4 bases, and 6 bases lay outside the gene matches. CDR3 loop: CASSSGLAGEPEQYF. Here the CDR3 DNA reads TGTGCCAGCAGCTCCGGACTAGCGGGAGAACCCGAGCAGTACTTC.

This chain joins TRBV6-2 or TRBV6-3 and TRBJ2-2; possible D gene TRBD1, 5 bases. This CDR3 region has 17 residues. Trimming removed 2 bases at V and 3 bases at J, with 16 bases between. Looked up from germline, CDR1 is MNHEY and CDR2 is SVGEGT. The CDR3 loop is CASSYEFGLGDTGELFF. CDR3 nucleotides: TGTGCCAGCAGTTACGAGTTCGGGCTAGGGGACACCGGGGAGCTGTTTTTT.

This clonotype was recorded once. The chain combines TRBV5-1 with TRBJ2-3, with a tentative D call TRBD2 (6 bases). Trimming removed 4 bases at V and 0 bases at J, with 9 bases between. In germline, CDR1 is SGHRS, CDR2 YFSETQ. The CDR3 has 14 residues. The CDR3 protein is CASSLAPSTDTQYF. The DNA for the CDR3 is TGCGCCAGCAGCCTAGCGCCTAGCACAGATACGCAGTATTTT. Looking up the rest from reference TRBV5-1 and TRBJ2-3 gives the full variable domain: KAGVTQTPRYLIKTRGQQVTLSCSPISGHRSVSWYQQTPGQGLQFLFEYFSETQRNKGNFPGRFSGRQFSNSRSEMNVSTLELGDSALYLCASSLAPSTDTQYFGPGTRLTVL.

Concerning this clonotype: A read error may account for a junction end that differs from germline. The CDR3 protein is CASSFGTDQETQCF. CDR3 nucleotides: TGCGCCAGCAGCTTTGGGACGGACCAAGAGACCCAGTGCTTC. This chain uses TRBV5-1 with TRBJ2-5; perhaps D is TRBD1 or TRBD2 (5 bases each). Germline V CDR1 and CDR2: SGHRS, YFSETQ. The CDR3 runs to 14 residues. The full variable domain, its missing parts supplied by reference TRBV5-1 and TRBJ2-5, is KAGVTQTPRYLIKTRGQQVTLSCSPISGHRSVSWYQQTPGQGLQFLFEYFSETQRNKGNFPGRFSGRQFSNSRSEMNVSTLELGDSALYLCASSFGTDQETQCFGPGTRLLVL.

This chain joins TRBV20-1 and TRBJ2-5; 8 bases are a match to TRBD2. V lost 0 bases and J lost 1; bases outside the gene matches: 10. This CDR3 has 17 amino acids. Germline V lookup: CDR1 DFQATT, CDR2 SNEGSKA (reference sequence). The CDR3, as DNA: TGCAGTGCTAGAGATCTTGGGCTAGCGGGTATCCAAGAGACCCAGTACTTC. Translation gives CSARDLGLAGIQETQYF.

The genes are TRBV29-1 and TRBJ2-3; tentatively, D is TRBD1 (5 bases). With 6 bases removed from V and 4 bases from J, the gap between germline ends came to 14 bases. This CDR3 contains 13 residues. The V gene's germline CDR1 is SQVTM and CDR2 ANQGSEA. The CDR3 DNA is TGCAGCGTAGGACATTTCAGGGCAGATACGCAGTATTTT. Translation gives CSVGHFRADTQYF.

V is TRBV12-3 or TRBV12-4 and J is TRBJ1-4, with 7 nucleotides matching TRBD1. The CDR3 has 14 residues. V shed 6 bases and J 7 bases; nucleotides not matched to a gene: 8. Written as DNA, the CDR3 is TGTGCCAGCAGCCGTAGGGGGCCGGGTGAAAAACTGTTTTTT. Amino acids: CASSRRGPGEKLFF.

The V gene is TRBV11-1, the J gene TRBJ2-5; no clear D gene. Germline values: CDR1 SGHAT, CDR2 FQDESV (reference sequence). V was clipped by 2 bases and J by 6 bases, with 10 bases between them. This CDR3 has 13 amino acids. CDR3 protein: CASSLIQAKTQYF. The CDR3 DNA reads TGTGCCAGCAGCTTAATTCAGGCCAAGACCCAGTACTTC. The whole variable domain, filled in from reference TRBV11-1 and TRBJ2-5, reads EAEVAQSPRYKITEKSQAVAFWCDPISGHATLYWYRQILGQGPELLVQFQDESVVDDSQLPKDRFSAERLKGVDSTLKIQPAELGDSAMYLCASSLIQAKTQYFGPGTRLLVL.

This clonotype was seen only a few times. The chain links TRBV9 to TRBJ2-3, with TRBD2 matching 8 bases. J gave up 2 bases and V 0 bases, and 2 bases lay outside the gene matches. This CDR3 is built from 15 residues. CDR1 is SGDLS, CDR2 YYNGEE, per germline. The CDR3 spells CASSVELAVTDTQYF. CDR3 nucleotides: TGTGCCAGCAGCGTAGAACTAGCGGTCACAGATACGCAGTATTTT.

The rearrangement links TRBV27 to TRBJ2-7; the match to TRBD1 covers 8 bases. The CDR3 has 15 amino acids. V was clipped by 5 bases and J by 3 bases; unmatched bases: 9. Per the germline V gene, CDR1 is MNHEY and CDR2 is SMNVEV (reference sequence). The CDR3 reads CASSPRQGLDYEQYF. CDR3 nucleotides: TGTGCCAGCAGTCCAAGACAGGGGCTTGACTACGAGCAGTACTTC.

This clonotype was observed a few times. This chain uses TRBV10-2 with TRBJ1-2; perhaps TRBD1 as D (6 bases). Germline CDR1 is WSHSY and CDR2 is SAAADI. The CDR3 totals 18 residues. Deletions cut 6 bases from V and 0 bases from J, with 23 bases between. The CDR3 loop reads CASSDPGHLFSANYGYTF. In DNA form, the CDR3 reads TGCGCCAGCAGCGATCCGGGACACCTCTTTTCAGCTAACTATGGCTACACCTTC.

This clonotype was found many times. The gene calls are TRBV10-3 and TRBJ1-4; 7 bases line up with TRBD1. The CDR3 runs 13 residues. V lost 9 bases, J lost 7 bases, and 8 bases stayed unmatched. In germline, CDR1 is ENHRY, CDR2 SYGVKD. The DNA for the CDR3 is TGTGCCATTGGACAGGACTTAGGTGAAAAACTGTTTTTT. Amino acids: CAIGQDLGEKLFF.

The V gene is TRBV5-1, the J gene TRBJ2-7, with 11 bases that match TRBD2. Trimming took 1 base from V and 1 from J; bases not matched to a gene: 1. The CDR3 totals 15 residues. Germline-derived CDR1 and CDR2 are SGHRS and YFSETQ. The CDR3 DNA reads TGCGCCAGCAGCTTGACTAGCGGGAGTTCCTACGAGCAGTACTTC. Protein product: CASSLTSGSSYEQYF.

The rearrangement joins TRBV12-3 or TRBV12-4 to TRBJ1-2, with TRBD1 matching 7 bases. The CDR3 has 12 amino acids. V lost 10 bases, J lost 8 bases, and 10 bases stayed unmatched. CDR3 DNA sequence: TGTGCCACGACATTGAACAGGGGCGGCTACACCTTC. Its translation is CATTLNRGGYTF.

The rearrangement joins TRBV27 to TRBJ2-1; D not certain. Germline CDR1 reads MNHEY; CDR2 reads SMNVEV (reference sequence). CDR3 length equals 14 residues. Trimming cost V 2 bases and J 16 bases, with 21 bases left between them. The CDR3 DNA reads as TGTGCCAGCAGTTTAGCAAAACCAAGGTCGGTGGAATTCTTC. Its translation is CASSLAKPRSVEFF.